This T cell receptor (beta chain) was captured in a study of siplizumab effects on memory and regulatory T cells. The table came from immunoSEQ multiplex PCR; TCRdb's copy has only in-frame clones and leaves some out. Of 100,000 or so clones listed, approximately 94% are singletons. Germline lookup yields CDR1 MDHEN and CDR2 SYDVKM. There are 16 residues in the CDR3. The germline V and J ends were trimmed by 4 bases and 1 base, with 17 bases remaining between them. Sequenced: non-Treg CD4+ T cells sorted from blood. The sequence came from a human donor in good health. This chain links TRBV28 with TRBJ2-7; tentative D call: TRBD1 (5 bases). The CDR3, as DNA: TGTGCCAGCAGTTCGTGGGCCACGGCAGGGTCCTACGAGCAGTACTTC. Translated: CASSSWATAGSYEQYF.